This T cell receptor (beta chain) was sequenced in a study of CD8 T cells in Susac syndrome. There are 15 residues in the CDR3. With 4 bases clipped from V and 1 base from J, the junction kept 7 bases outside the gene matches. CDR1 SQVTM and CDR2 ANQGSEA come from the germline V gene. In blood CD8+ and CD4+ T cells, TCR beta underwent sequencing. RNA totalling about 0.5 to 1 ug underwent reverse transcription with random hexamers. A single record per CDR3 protein comes from TCRdb applying MiXCR to the immunoSEQ multiplex PCR reads. The table has more than 250,000 distinct CDR3 sequences, 92% seen once.

J is TRBJ2-1 and V is TRBV29-1; 7 positions match TRBD1. The clonotype was recovered from a human donor with multiple sclerosis. The sequenced sample consisted of CD4+ T cells from PBMCs. The CDR3 reads CSVGEPGGSYNEQFF. Written as DNA, the CDR3 is TGCAGCGTTGGAGAGCCAGGGGGTTCCTACAATGAGCAGTTCTTC.